The 18 T cell receptor beta chains presented below share a single source sample, sequenced in a study of cytomegalovirus exposure and HLA in healthy donors. Primers for the PCR totalled 60 Vbeta and 13 Jbeta. Method: immunoSEQ multiplex PCR; TCRdb's copy keeps in-frame clones and lacks some. The sample has roughly 150,000 clones, around 73% seen once; the top ten hold 4.5% to 5.5%. The sample comprised PBMCs. These receptors were taken from a woman under 30 in good health and CMV-seropositive.

This chain links TRBV4-3 with TRBJ1-6; D possibly corresponds to TRBD1 (5 bases). Looked up from germline, CDR1 is LGHNA and CDR2 is YSLEER. V lost 6 bases to trimming and J lost 10 bases, with 13 bases between them. The CDR3 has 13 amino acids. CDR3 DNA: TGCGCCAGCAGTCCGGGGGGGATCTCACCCCTCCACTTT. Translated, it gives CASSPGGISPLHF.

The chain carries TRBV2 and TRBJ1-2; 8 nucleotides line up with TRBD1. V dropped 2 bases and J dropped 8; count of bases not matched to a gene: 22. The CDR3 loop spans 19 amino acids. The germline CDR1 and CDR2 sequences are SNHLY and FYNNEI. CDR3 nucleotide sequence: TGTGCCAGCAGTGAAAGAGGGACAGGTTTTTTAGTGGCCCTGGGAGGCTACACCTTC. It specifies CASSERGTGFLVALGGYTF.

This clone was seen a single time. The gene calls are TRBV14 and TRBJ2-1; D is perhaps TRBD1 (6 bases). Germline V gene lookup returns CDR1 SGHDN and CDR2 FVKESK. Trimming removed 5 bases at V and 0 bases at J, with 14 bases between. The CDR3 extends over 16 amino acids. In DNA form, the CDR3 reads TGTGCCAGCAGCACTACAGGGTCCAGCTCCTACAATGAGCAGTTCTTC. It specifies CASSTTGSSSYNEQFF.

This chain connects TRBV11-1 to TRBJ2-3; D perhaps matches TRBD1 (5 bases). Germline V lookup: CDR1 SGHAT, CDR2 FQDESV (reference sequence). The ends were cut back, 1 base at V and 6 bases at J, with 11 bases in the middle. The CDR3 covers 14 residues. The DNA of the CDR3 is TGTGCCAGCAGCTTAGTCCGTAGGGGTGATACGCAGTATTTT. It translates to CASSLVRRGDTQYF. The full variable domain, with the rest looked up from reference TRBV11-1 and TRBJ2-3, is EAEVAQSPRYKITEKSQAVAFWCDPISGHATLYWYRQILGQGPELLVQFQDESVVDDSQLPKDRFSAERLKGVDSTLKIQPAELGDSAMYLCASSLVRRGDTQYFGPGTRLTVL.

The chain has TRBV4-3 and TRBJ2-1; 11 positions agree with TRBD1. The CDR3 loop spans 14 amino acids. V lost 3 bases, J lost 6 bases, and 1 base stayed unmatched. Germline CDR1 reads LGHNA; CDR2 reads YSLEER. The CDR3: CASSQGTGGNEQFF. Here the CDR3 DNA reads TGCGCCAGCAGCCAGGGGACAGGGGGCAATGAGCAGTTCTTC.

The chain employs TRBV5-6 and TRBJ1-5; D perhaps matches TRBD1 (6 bases). This CDR3 is built from 14 residues. The V and J ends lost 1 base and 6 bases respectively, with 11 bases between them. The germline V gene has CDR1 SGHDT and CDR2 YYEEEE. CDR3 coding DNA: TGTGCCAGCAGCTTGTGGACAGATATTCAGCCCCAGCATTTT. Translation: CASSLWTDIQPQHF. The full variable domain, rest sourced from reference TRBV5-6 and TRBJ1-5, is DAGVTQSPTHLIKTRGQQVTLRCSPKSGHDTVSWYQQALGQGPQFIFQYYEEEERQRGNFPDRFSGHQFPNYSSELNVNALLLGDSALYLCASSLWTDIQPQHFGDGTRLSIL.

In DNA, the CDR3 is TGTGCCAGCAGCCGTCCTAACAGGGGTACCGGGGCCAACGTCCTGACTTTC. Translation: CASSRPNRGTGANVLTF. The chain recombines TRBV7-2 with TRBJ2-6; TRBD1 matches at 7 bases. V lost 5 bases to trimming and J lost 4 bases; unmatched junction nucleotides: 11. Germline assignment: CDR1 SGHTA and CDR2 FQGNSA. The CDR3 totals 17 residues.

The chain joins TRBV7-9 to TRBJ1-4; TRBD1 aligns across 9 bases. Per the germline V gene, CDR1 is SEHNR and CDR2 is FQNEAQ (reference sequence). The length of the CDR3 is 14 residues. Trimming removed 3 bases from V and 7 bases from J; junction bases left unmatched: 3. The CDR3 sequence is CASSLGQGSEKLFF. The CDR3 DNA reads as TGTGCCAGCAGCTTGGGACAGGGTAGTGAAAAACTGTTTTTT.

As concerns this clone: Other nucleotide sequences in the sample specify the same CDR3. This chain uses TRBV4-3 with TRBJ2-7; 7 positions match TRBD1. This CDR3 comprises 15 residues. Trimming at V came to 0 bases and at J to 3 bases, leaving 5 bases not matched to a gene. Germline assignment: CDR1 LGHNA and CDR2 YSLEER. The CDR3 DNA reads as TGCGCCAGCAGCCAAGATCGGGGACAGTTCTACGAGCAGTACTTC. This encodes CASSQDRGQFYEQYF.

The rearrangement joins TRBV4-3 to TRBJ2-1; 8 nucleotides line up with TRBD1. Looked up from germline, CDR1 is LGHNA and CDR2 is YSLEER. Losses at the gene ends were 0 bases for V and 7 bases for J; bases not matched to a gene: 5. The CDR3 is made up of 15 amino acids. CDR3 loop: CASSQDGQGANEQFF. CDR3 DNA: TGCGCCAGCAGCCAAGATGGGCAGGGGGCAAATGAGCAGTTCTTC.

The chain couples TRBV28 to TRBJ1-5; 9 bases are shared with TRBD1. The germline V gene has CDR1 MDHEN and CDR2 SYDVKM. The CDR3 is 14 amino acids. J lost 5 bases, V lost 6 bases, and 5 bases had no gene match. The CDR3 nucleotides are TGTGCCAGCAGCGGCACAGGGGGCTATCAGCCCCAGCATTTT. Translation gives CASSGTGGYQPQHF.

The V and J genes are TRBV30 and TRBJ1-3; D unresolved. Trimming stripped 4 bases from V and 1 base from J, with 5 bases between. The CDR3 has 12 residues. CDR1 is GTSNPN and CDR2 is SVGIG in the germline V gene (reference sequence). This CDR3 is CAWTVSGNTIYF. Written as DNA, the CDR3 is TGTGCCTGGACAGTTTCTGGAAACACCATATATTTT.

This sequence joins TRBV9 and TRBJ1-3; weak D call: TRBD1 (6 bases). The germline V and J ends were trimmed by 4 bases and 8 bases, with 13 bases remaining between them. Germline loops: CDR1 SGDLS, CDR2 YYNGEE. The CDR3 is made up of 13 amino acids. The CDR3 DNA reads as TGTGCCAGCAGCACGGACAGTTTTGACACCATATATTTT. This encodes CASSTDSFDTIYF. Combining the CDR3 with reference TRBV9 and TRBJ1-3 gives the whole variable domain DSGVTQTPKHLITATGQRVTLRCSPRSGDLSVYWYQQSLDQGLQFLIQYYNGEERAKGNILERFSAQQFPDLHSELNLSSLELGDSALYFCASSTDSFDTIYFGEGSWLTVV.

The chain uses TRBV9 and TRBJ1-4; TRBD1 matches 8 bases. The CDR3 runs to 15 residues. Germline V gene sequence: CDR1 SGDLS, CDR2 YYNGEE. Germline trimming cut 4 bases from V and 8 bases from J; bases unmatched to any gene: 10. Here the CDR3 reads CASSYGQGVREKLFF. CDR3 DNA sequence: TGTGCCAGCAGCTATGGACAGGGCGTAAGAGAAAAACTGTTTTTT.

The chain couples TRBV19 to TRBJ1-5; D is possibly TRBD1 (6 bases). CDR1 is LNHDA, CDR2 SQIVND, per germline (reference sequence). The V end lost 2 bases, the J end lost 4 bases, and 12 bases lay between the germline ends. The CDR3 is 15 residues long. The CDR3 sequence is CASSIRDTTNQPQHF. As DNA, the CDR3 is TGTGCCAGTAGTATACGGGACACCACAAATCAGCCCCAGCATTTT.

This clone has just a few counts. The genes are TRBV25-1 and TRBJ1-1; D call uncertain. This CDR3 has 12 residues. The germline gives CDR1 MGHDK, CDR2 SYGVNS. Trimming stripped 3 bases from V and 5 bases from J, with 7 bases between. Written as DNA, the CDR3 is TGTGCCAGCAGTGATGCCCAGACTGAAGCTTTCTTT. Its protein is CASSDAQTEAFF.

This chain links TRBV7-2 with TRBJ2-6; 7 bases line up with TRBD1. Germline V gene data show CDR1 as SGHTA and CDR2 as FQGNSA. The V and J ends lost 1 base and 1 base, in that order; junction bases with no gene match: 7. The CDR3 runs 18 residues. CDR3 sequence (DNA): TGTGCCAGCAGCTTAGTCCGCGACAGGGAATCTGGGGCCAACGTCCTGACTTTC. Translation: CASSLVRDRESGANVLTF.

This chain joins TRBV13 and TRBJ2-7; 9 bases are shared with TRBD1. There are 16 residues in the CDR3. After removal of 5 bases from V and 4 bases from J, the junction contained 12 bases not matched to a gene. CDR1 and CDR2 (germline): PRHDT, FYEKMQ (reference sequence). The CDR3 here is CASSQLTGTGRYEQYF. For the CDR3, the DNA is TGTGCCAGCAGCCAACTGACCGGGACAGGGAGGTACGAGCAGTACTTC.